This T cell receptor (beta chain) stems from a study of blood T cell repertoires in COVID-19. Turning to the study itself: Sources were T cells, B-cell-depleted T cells, or PBMCs; the material itself was cDNA or gDNA.

V dropped 0 bases and J dropped 8; count of bases not matched to a gene: 5. Germline V CDR1 and CDR2: ENHRY, SYGVKD. The CDR3 extends over 14 amino acids. Per the original data handling: By means of reference gene primer amplification, nucleated cell counts were estimated. The method was immunoSEQ multiplex PCR; TCRdb's version includes in-frame clones alone and lacks a portion of them. V and J calls and clone size are given by that table; D and trimming were obtained from the DNA. The repertoire holds 130,000 or so clones, about 74% seen once, with around 16% in the top ten. The TCR comes from a middle-aged man with acute or convalescent COVID-19. Sequences were obtained from peripheral blood. The J gene is TRBJ1-2, the V gene TRBV10-3; 8 bases align to TRBD1. The CDR3 DNA reads as TGTGCCATCAGTGAGTCGAGGACAGGGAAAGGCTACACCTTC. This codes for CAISESRTGKGYTF.